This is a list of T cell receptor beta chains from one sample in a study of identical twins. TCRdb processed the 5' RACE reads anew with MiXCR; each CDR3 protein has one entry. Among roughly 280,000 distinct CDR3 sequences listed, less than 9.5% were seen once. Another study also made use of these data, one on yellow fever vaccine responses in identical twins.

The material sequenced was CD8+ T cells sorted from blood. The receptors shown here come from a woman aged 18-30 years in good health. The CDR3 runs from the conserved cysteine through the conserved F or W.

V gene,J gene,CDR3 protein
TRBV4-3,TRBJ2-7,CASSQDGGGGPSNEQYF
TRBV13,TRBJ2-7,CASSSGDRAPEQYF
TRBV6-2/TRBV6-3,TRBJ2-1,CASSRPLGLFDYNEQFF
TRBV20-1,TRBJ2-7,CSATPTSGDSYEQYF
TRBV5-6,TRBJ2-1,CATRQMLREFGYNEQFF
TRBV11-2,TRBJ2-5,CASSRTGEETQYF
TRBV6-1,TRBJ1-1,CASTYRGGGNTEAFF
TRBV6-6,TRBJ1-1,CAGFDRLNTEAFF
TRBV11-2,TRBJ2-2,CASSLLNPSGPEAGELFF
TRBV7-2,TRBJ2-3,CASSFLVAGDTQYF
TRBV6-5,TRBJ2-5,CASSTGETQYF
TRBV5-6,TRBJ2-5,CASSLGRVLQETQYF
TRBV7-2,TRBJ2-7,CASSLLPLGDEQYF
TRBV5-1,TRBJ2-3,CASFDGYTDTQYF
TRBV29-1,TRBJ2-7,CSVEIESDEQYF
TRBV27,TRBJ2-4,CASTEGLGNIQYF
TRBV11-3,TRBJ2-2,CASSLEQGNTGELFF
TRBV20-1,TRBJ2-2,CSATDQYTGELFF
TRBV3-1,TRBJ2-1,CASSQGEARGRAAWNEQFF
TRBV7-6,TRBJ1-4,CASSLETSSRTEKLFF
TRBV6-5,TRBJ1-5,CASSNLGQPQHF
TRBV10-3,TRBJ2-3,CAISESPSGRDTQYF
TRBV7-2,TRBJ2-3,CASSPRELAGGQDTQYF
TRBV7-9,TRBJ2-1,CASSSRTESSYNEQFF
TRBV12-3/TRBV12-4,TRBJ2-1,CASSFYRGWGYNEQFF
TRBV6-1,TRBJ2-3,CASSEEAGGPDTQYF
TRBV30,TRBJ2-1,CAWSLGLYNEQFF